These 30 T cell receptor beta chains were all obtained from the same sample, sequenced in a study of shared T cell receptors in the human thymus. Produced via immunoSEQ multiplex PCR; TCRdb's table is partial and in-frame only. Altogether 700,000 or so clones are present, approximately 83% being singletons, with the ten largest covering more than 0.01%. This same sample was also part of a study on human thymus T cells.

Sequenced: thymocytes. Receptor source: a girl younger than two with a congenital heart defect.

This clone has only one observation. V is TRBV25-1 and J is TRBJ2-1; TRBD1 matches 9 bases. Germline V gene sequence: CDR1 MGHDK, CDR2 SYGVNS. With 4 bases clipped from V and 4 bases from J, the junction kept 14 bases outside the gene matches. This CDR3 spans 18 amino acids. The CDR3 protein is CASSGPQPTGGPYNEQFF. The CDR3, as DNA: TGTGCCAGCAGTGGTCCTCAACCCACAGGGGGCCCTTACAATGAGCAGTTCTTC.

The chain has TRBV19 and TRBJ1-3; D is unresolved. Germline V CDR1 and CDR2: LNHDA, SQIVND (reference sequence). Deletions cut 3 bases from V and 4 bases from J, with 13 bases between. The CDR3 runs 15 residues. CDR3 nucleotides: TGTGCCAGTAGTATCTTCGTTGGCAGAGGAAACACCATATATTTT. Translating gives CASSIFVGRGNTIYF.

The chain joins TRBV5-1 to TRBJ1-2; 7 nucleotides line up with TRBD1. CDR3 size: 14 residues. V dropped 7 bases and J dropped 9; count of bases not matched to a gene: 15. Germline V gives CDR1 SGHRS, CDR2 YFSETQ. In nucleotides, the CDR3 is TGCGCCAGCGGCAGGAACCGGGACAGAAGGTGCTACACCTTC. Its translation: CASGRNRDRRCYTF.

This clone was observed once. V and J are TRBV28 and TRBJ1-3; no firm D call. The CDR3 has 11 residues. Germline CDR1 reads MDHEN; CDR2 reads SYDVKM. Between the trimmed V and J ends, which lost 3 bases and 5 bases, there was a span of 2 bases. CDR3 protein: CASSFRNTIYF. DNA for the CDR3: TGTGCCAGCAGTTTTAGAAACACCATATATTTT.

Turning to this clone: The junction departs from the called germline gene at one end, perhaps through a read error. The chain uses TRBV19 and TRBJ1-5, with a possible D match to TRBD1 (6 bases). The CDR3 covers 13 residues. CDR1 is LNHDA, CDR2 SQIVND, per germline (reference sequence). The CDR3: CASQKDSNRPQHF. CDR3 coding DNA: TGTGCCAGTCAAAAGGACAGCAATCGGCCCCAGCATTTT.

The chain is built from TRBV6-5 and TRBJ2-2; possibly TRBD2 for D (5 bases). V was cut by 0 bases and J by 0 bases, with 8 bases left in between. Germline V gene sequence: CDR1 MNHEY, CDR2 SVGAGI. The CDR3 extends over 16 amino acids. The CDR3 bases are TGTGCCAGCAGTTACTCGAGGGTTTCGAACACCGGGGAGCTGTTTTTT. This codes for CASSYSRVSNTGELFF.

The CDR3 DNA is TGTGCAAGTCGTCCCAATGGGGGGGCCTCTGGGGCCAACGTCCTGACTTTC. Translating it yields CASRPNGGASGANVLTF. This chain joins TRBV12-2 and TRBJ2-6; the tabulated D call, TRBD2, remains unverified against the DNA. TRBV12-2 represents a pseudogene. CDR3 length: 17 residues.

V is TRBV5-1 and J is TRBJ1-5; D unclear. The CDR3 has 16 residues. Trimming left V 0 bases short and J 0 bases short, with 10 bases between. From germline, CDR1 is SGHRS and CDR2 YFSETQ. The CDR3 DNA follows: TGCGCCAGCAGCTTGGAGTCAGGCGATAGCAATCAGCCCCAGCATTTT. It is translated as CASSLESGDSNQPQHF. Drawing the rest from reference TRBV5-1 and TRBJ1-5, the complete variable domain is KAGVTQTPRYLIKTRGQQVTLSCSPISGHRSVSWYQQTPGQGLQFLFEYFSETQRNKGNFPGRFSGRQFSNSRSEMNVSTLELGDSALYLCASSLESGDSNQPQHFGDGTRLSIL.

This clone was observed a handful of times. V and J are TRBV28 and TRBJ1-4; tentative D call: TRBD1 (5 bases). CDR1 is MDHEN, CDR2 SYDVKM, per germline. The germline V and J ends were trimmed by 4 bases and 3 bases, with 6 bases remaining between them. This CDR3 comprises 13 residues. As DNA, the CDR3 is TGTGCCAGCAGTTCGACAGCTAATGAAAAACTGTTTTTT. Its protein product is CASSSTANEKLFF.

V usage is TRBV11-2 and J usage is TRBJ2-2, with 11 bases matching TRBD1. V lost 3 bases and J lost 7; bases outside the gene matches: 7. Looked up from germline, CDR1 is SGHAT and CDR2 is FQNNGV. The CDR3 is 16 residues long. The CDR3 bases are TGTGCCAGCAGCTTGGGACAGGGGGAGGATCACGGGGAGCTGTTTTTT. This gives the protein CASSLGQGEDHGELFF.

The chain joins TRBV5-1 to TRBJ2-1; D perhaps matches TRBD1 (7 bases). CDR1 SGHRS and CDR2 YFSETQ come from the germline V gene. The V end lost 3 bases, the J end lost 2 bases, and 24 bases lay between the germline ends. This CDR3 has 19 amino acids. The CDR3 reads CASSSLLDITGEAYNEQFF. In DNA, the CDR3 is TGCGCCAGCAGCTCGCTCTTAGATATCACAGGGGAGGCCTACAATGAGCAGTTCTTC.

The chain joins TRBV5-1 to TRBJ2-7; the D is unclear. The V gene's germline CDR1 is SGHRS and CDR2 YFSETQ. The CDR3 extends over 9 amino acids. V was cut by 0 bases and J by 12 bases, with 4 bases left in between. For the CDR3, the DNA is TGCGCCAGCAGCTTGGACTGGTACTTC. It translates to CASSLDWYF.

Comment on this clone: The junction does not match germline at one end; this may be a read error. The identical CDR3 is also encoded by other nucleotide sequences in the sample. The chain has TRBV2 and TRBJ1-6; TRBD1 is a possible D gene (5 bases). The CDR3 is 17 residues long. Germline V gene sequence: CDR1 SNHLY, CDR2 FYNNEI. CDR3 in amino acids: CASSEWGGVTVNSPLHF. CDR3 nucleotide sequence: TGTGCCAGCAGTGAGTGGGGCGGAGTTACTGTTAATTCCCCCCTCCACTTT. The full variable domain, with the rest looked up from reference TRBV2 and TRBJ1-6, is EPEVTQTPSHQVTQMGQEVILRCVPISNHLYFYWYRQILGQKVEFLVSFYNNEISEKSEIFDDQFSVERPDGSNFTLKIRSTKLEDSAMYFCASSEWGGVTVNSPLHFGNGTRLTVT.

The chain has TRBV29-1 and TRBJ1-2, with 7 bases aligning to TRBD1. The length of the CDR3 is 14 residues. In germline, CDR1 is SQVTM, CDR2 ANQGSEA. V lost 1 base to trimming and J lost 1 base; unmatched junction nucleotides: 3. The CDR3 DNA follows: TGCAGCGTTGAAGTAGGACAGGTTAACTATGGCTACACCTTC. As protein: CSVEVGQVNYGYTF.

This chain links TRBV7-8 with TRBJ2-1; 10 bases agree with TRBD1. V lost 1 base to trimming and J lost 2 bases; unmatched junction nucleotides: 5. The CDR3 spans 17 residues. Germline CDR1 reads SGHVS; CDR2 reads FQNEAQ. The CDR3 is CASSLGAGTGAYNEQFF. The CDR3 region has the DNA TGTGCCAGCAGCTTAGGAGCCGGGACAGGGGCCTACAATGAGCAGTTCTTC.

The CDR3 loop is CASSPPQGAQAEAFF. The CDR3 DNA is TGTGCCAGCTCACCACCACAGGGGGCTCAAGCTGAAGCTTTCTTT. The J gene is TRBJ1-1, the V gene TRBV18, with 9 bases that match TRBD1. The CDR3 extends over 15 amino acids. Germline CDR1 and CDR2: KGHSH and LQKENI. Losses at the gene ends were 0 bases for V and 6 bases for J; bases not matched to a gene: 5.

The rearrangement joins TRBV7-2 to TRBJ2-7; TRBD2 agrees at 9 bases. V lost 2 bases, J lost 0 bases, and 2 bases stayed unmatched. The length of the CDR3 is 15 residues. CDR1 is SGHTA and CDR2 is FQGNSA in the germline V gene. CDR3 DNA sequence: TGTGCCAGCAGCTTACCGACTAGCGGCTCCTACGAGCAGTACTTC. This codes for CASSLPTSGSYEQYF.

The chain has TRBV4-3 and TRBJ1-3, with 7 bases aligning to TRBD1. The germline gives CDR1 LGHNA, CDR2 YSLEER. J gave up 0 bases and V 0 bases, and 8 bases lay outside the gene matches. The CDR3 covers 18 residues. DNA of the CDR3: TGCGCCAGCAGCCAAGATTGGAGGGGGCGAATCTCTGGAAACACCATATATTTT. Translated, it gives CASSQDWRGRISGNTIYF.

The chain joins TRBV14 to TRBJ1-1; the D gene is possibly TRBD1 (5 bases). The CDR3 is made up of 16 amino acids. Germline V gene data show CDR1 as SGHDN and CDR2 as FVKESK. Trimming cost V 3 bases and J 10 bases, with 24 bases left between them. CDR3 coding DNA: TGTGCCAGCAGCCACGATCCTCAAATCTCAGGGAAGGGAGCTTTCTTT. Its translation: CASSHDPQISGKGAFF.

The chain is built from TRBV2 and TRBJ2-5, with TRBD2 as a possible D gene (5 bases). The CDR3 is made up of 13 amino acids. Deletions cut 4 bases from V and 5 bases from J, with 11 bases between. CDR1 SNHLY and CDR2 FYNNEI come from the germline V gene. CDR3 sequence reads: CASSVTRGETQYF. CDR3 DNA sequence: TGTGCCAGCAGTGTAACCAGAGGGGAGACCCAGTACTTC.

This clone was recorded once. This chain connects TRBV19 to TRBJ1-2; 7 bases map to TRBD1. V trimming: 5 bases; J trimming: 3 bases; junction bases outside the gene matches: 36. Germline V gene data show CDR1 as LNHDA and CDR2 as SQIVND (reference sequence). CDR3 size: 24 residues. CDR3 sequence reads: CASSAGTAETKTMATMGSDYGYTF. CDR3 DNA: TGTGCCAGTAGTGCCGGGACAGCTGAGACCAAGACTATGGCTACGATGGGATCTGACTATGGCTACACCTTC.

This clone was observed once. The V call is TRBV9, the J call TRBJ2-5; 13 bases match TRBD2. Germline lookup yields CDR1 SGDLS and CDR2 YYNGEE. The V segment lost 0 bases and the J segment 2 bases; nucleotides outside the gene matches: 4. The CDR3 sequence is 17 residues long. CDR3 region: CASSVATGLAGQETQYF. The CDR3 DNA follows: TGTGCCAGCAGCGTAGCTACGGGACTAGCGGGACAAGAGACCCAGTACTTC.

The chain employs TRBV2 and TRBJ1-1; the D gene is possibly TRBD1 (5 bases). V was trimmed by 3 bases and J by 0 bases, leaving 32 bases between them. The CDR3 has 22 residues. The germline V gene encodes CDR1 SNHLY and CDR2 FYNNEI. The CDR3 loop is CASSDKQAVFSGRGGMNTEAFF. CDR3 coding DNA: TGTGCCAGCAGTGACAAACAGGCTGTTTTTTCCGGACGGGGCGGGATGAACACTGAAGCTTTCTTT.

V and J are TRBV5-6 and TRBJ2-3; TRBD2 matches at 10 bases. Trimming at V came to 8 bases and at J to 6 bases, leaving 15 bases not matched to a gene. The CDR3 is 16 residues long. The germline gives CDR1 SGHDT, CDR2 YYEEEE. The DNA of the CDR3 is TGTGCCAGTGCGAGGGCTAGCGGGGGCGCGGCGGATACGCAGTATTTT. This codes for CASARASGGAADTQYF.

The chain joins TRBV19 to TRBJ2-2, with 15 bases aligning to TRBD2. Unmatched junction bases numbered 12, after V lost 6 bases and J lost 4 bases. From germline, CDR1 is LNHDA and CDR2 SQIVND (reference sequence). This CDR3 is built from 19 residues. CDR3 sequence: CASRPGLAGGRSLTGELFF. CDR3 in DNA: TGTGCCAGTAGGCCGGGACTAGCGGGGGGTCGGTCCCTCACCGGGGAGCTGTTTTTT.

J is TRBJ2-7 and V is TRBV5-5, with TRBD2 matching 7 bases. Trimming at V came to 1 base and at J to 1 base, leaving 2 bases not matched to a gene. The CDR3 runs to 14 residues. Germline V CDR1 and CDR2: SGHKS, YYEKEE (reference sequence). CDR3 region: CASSLWGGSYEQYF. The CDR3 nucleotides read TGTGCCAGCAGCTTGTGGGGGGGGTCCTACGAGCAGTACTTC.

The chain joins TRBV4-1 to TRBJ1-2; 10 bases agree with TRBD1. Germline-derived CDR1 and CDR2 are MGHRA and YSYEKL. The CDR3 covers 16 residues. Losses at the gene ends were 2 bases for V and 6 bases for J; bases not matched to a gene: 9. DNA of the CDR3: TGCGCCAGCAGCCAAAAGATTGGGACAGGGGACGATGGCTACACCTTC. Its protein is CASSQKIGTGDDGYTF.

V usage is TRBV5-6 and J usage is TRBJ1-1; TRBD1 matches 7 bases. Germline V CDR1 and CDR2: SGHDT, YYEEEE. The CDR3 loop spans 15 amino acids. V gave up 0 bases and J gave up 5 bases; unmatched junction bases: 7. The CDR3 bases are TGTGCCAGCAGCTTGGAGGGCAGGGGGGAGACTGAAGCTTTCTTT. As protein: CASSLEGRGETEAFF.

The CDR3, as DNA: TGTGCCAGCAGTTACTCACAACCCACAGATACGCAGTATTTT. It is translated as CASSYSQPTDTQYF. This sequence joins TRBV6-5 and TRBJ2-3; D is ambiguous. CDR1 is MNHEY, CDR2 SVGAGI, per germline. The CDR3 is made up of 14 amino acids. Between the trimmed V and J ends, which lost 0 bases and 2 bases, there was a span of 6 bases.

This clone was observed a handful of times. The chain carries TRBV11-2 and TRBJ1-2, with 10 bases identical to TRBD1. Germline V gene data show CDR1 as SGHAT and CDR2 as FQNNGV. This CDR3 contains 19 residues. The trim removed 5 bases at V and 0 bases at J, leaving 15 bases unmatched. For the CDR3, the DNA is TGTGCCAGCAGCCCAGGGAGGCGGGACAGGGGTGAGGCTAACTATGGCTACACCTTC. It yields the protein CASSPGRRDRGEANYGYTF.